This T cell receptor beta chain originates from a study of early T cells in non-severe SARS-CoV-2 infection. For the study at large: Bulk RNA isolated from unsorted whole blood underwent sequencing; chains were not paired. The study's findings and limits: VDJdb matches were skewed toward anti-spike CD8 T cell responses.

This clonotype was picked up a small number of times. Its target is not known. Each single cDNA molecule received a unique molecular identifier. A single record per CDR3 protein comes from TCRdb applying MiXCR to the 5' RACE reads. The sample contains more than 45,000 distinct CDR3 sequences, around 14% of which appear only once. The receptor comes from an adult who was a healthcare worker with PCR-confirmed SARS-CoV-2 infection or an uninfected control (not recorded which). The sequenced sample consisted of whole blood.

CDR3 sequence: CASSVSGNTEAFF. In nucleotides, the CDR3 is TGTGCCAGCAGCGTTTCAGGGAACACTGAAGCTTTCTTT. The rearrangement joins TRBV9 to TRBJ1-1; D is unresolved. V was shortened by 2 bases and J by 1 base, with 6 bases between the two germline ends. Germline values: CDR1 SGDLS, CDR2 YYNGEE. This CDR3 has 13 residues.